These T cell receptor beta chains were read from a single sample in a study of shared clonotypes between healthy human individuals. The assay was immunoSEQ multiplex PCR, and TCRdb's table has in-frame clones only and misses some. Altogether 2 million to 3 million clones are present, 80% to 95% being singletons, with the ten largest covering approximately 0.37%. Sequencing used naive CD4+ T cells from PBMCs. These receptors all come from a man aged 18 to 30 in good health. Some clones in this sample may be carry-over from other donors' samples. Both conserved end residues are part of each CDR3. D genes are given only for firm matches. Rows may omit the clone size; those that give it use once, few, many or a size class.

16 | TRBD1 | . | TRBJ1-3 | TRBV9 | CASSASGGSLGNTIYF | TGTGCCAGCAGCGCCTCAGGGGGCTCGCTGGGAAACACCATATATTTT
16 | TRBD2 | once | TRBJ2-1 | TRBV11-2 | CASSLMLAGVGDEQFF | TGTGCCAGCAGCTTAATGCTAGCGGGAGTGGGCGATGAGCAGTTCTTC
13 | . | . | TRBJ2-5 | TRBV7-3 | CASSLTGPETQYF | TGTGCCAGCAGCTTAACTGGCCCAGAGACCCAGTACTTC
16 | . | . | TRBJ2-7 | TRBV5-1 | CASSPLSGGARDEQYF | TGCGCCAGCAGCCCCCTATCTGGGGGCGCTAGGGACGAGCAGTACTTC
13 | . | . | TRBJ1-2 | TRBV29-1 | CSVAVWQGSGYTF | TGCAGCGTTGCGGTGTGGCAGGGCTCGGGGTACACCTTC
15 | . | . | TRBJ1-5 | TRBV28 | CASSSGETGYQPQHF | TGTGCCAGCAGTTCGGGAGAGACAGGTTATCAGCCCCAGCATTTT
15 | TRBD1 | . | TRBJ1-5 | TRBV28 | CASSSGQGRNQPQHF | TGTGCCAGCAGTTCCGGACAGGGCCGAAATCAGCCCCAGCATTTT
14 | . | . | TRBJ1-2 | TRBV28 | CASSTYGGTYGYTF | TGTGCCAGCAGTACATACGGGGGGACCTATGGCTACACCTTC
15 | TRBD1 | once | TRBJ1-1 | TRBV5-4 | CASSPSGTVNTEAFF | TGTGCCAGCAGCCCCTCCGGGACAGTGAACACTGAAGCTTTCTTT
13 | TRBD2 | . | TRBJ2-1 | TRBV2 | CASRAGLAGAGFF | TGTGCCAGCAGAGCGGGACTAGCGGGAGCGGGGTTCTTC
13 | . | . | TRBJ2-7 | TRBV11-2 | CASSPRSGSEQYF | TGTGCCAGCAGCCCCCGATCTGGTTCCGAGCAGTACTTC
16 | . | . | TRBJ1-3 | TRBV10-3 | CAIIASPGLAGNTIYF | TGTGCCATCATAGCCTCCCCAGGGCTCGCTGGAAACACCATATATTTT
15 | . | few | TRBJ1-1 | TRBV7-9 | CASTAMGRANTEAFF | TGTGCCAGCACCGCGATGGGGAGGGCGAACACTGAAGCTTTCTTT
13 | . | once | TRBJ2-1 | TRBV19 | CASRNSAYNEQFF | TGTGCCTCGCGAAACTCCGCTTACAATGAGCAGTTCTTC
15 | . | . | TRBJ2-5 | TRBV30 | CAWTADDPSFETQYF | TGTGCCTGGACAGCAGATGACCCCAGCTTTGAGACCCAGTACTTC
16 | . | . | TRBJ2-3 | TRBV7-6 | CASSLIGGTSTDTQYF | TGTGCCAGCAGCTTAATCGGGGGAACTAGCACAGATACGCAGTATTTT
16 | . | . | TRBJ2-3 | TRBV28 | CASSSYSAGHTDTQYF | TGTGCCAGCAGTTCATACAGCGCAGGACACACAGATACGCAGTATTTT
14 | TRBD1 | . | TRBJ1-1 | TRBV5-6 | CASRGQGRDTEAFF | TGTGCCAGCAGGGGACAGGGAAGGGACACTGAAGCTTTCTTT
15 | TRBD1 | . | TRBJ1-2 | TRBV19 | CASSIRDRYNYGYTF | TGTGCCAGTAGTATAAGGGACAGATACAACTATGGCTACACCTTC
15 | TRBD1 | . | TRBJ2-1 | TRBV7-8 | CASSSRTGGGNEQFF | TGTGCCAGCAGCTCCCGGACAGGGGGCGGAAATGAGCAGTTCTTC
12 | . | . | TRBJ1-5 | TRBV4-1 | CASSQGAQPQHF | TGCGCCAGCAGCCAAGGGGCTCAGCCCCAGCATTTT
15 | TRBD2 | once | TRBJ2-1 | TRBV18 | CASSLGLAFGNEQFF | TGTGCCAGCTCACTGGGACTAGCGTTTGGCAATGAGCAGTTCTTC
14 | . | once | TRBJ2-7 | TRBV7-9 | CASSTRDSSYEQYF | TGTGCCAGCAGCACACGGGACTCCTCCTACGAGCAGTACTTC
15 | . | . | TRBJ2-6 | TRBV27 | CASRLTEAGANVLTF | TGTGCCAGCAGACTTACTGAAGCTGGGGCCAACGTCCTGACTTTC
14 | . | . | TRBJ1-1 | TRBV6-6 | CASSYSGRGTEAFF | TGTGCCAGCAGTTACTCGGGCCGCGGGACTGAAGCTTTCTTT
18 | TRBD1 | . | TRBJ2-3 | TRBV4-3 | CASSQVKGGTGIVDTQYF | TGCGCCAGCAGCCAAGTTAAGGGGGGGACAGGGATCGTAGATACGCAGTATTTT
13 | TRBD2 | . | TRBJ2-5 | TRBV2 | CASSVYGGETQYF | TGTGCCAGCAGTGTGTACGGGGGGGAGACCCAGTACTTC
13 | . | . | TRBJ2-7 | TRBV2 | CASSSPPGIQQYF | TGTGCCAGCAGTTCCCCCCCTGGAATTCAGCAGTACTTC
14 | . | . | TRBJ2-5 | TRBV23-1 | CASSQSGGRETQYF | TGCGCCAGCAGTCAATCTGGGGGCCGAGAGACCCAGTACTTC
16 | . | . | TRBJ2-2 | TRBV6-5 | CASSYRQVSNTGELFF | TGTGCCAGCAGTTATCGACAGGTATCGAACACCGGGGAGCTGTTTTTT
15 | . | . | TRBJ1-3 | TRBV6-5 | CASTNPGTGGNTIYF | TGTGCCAGCACCAACCCCGGGACGGGAGGAAACACCATATATTTT
12 | . | . | TRBJ2-1 | TRBV18 | CASSPPGLEQFF | TGTGCCAGCTCACCACCGGGCCTTGAGCAGTTCTTC
11 | . | . | TRBJ2-5 | TRBV11-1 | CASSLMETQYF | TGTGCCAGCAGCTTAATGGAGACCCAGTACTTC
13 | . | . | TRBJ2-7 | TRBV5-1 | CASSLIRDYEQYF | TGCGCCAGCAGCTTGATCAGGGACTACGAGCAGTACTTC
16 | TRBD1 | . | TRBJ1-1 | TRBV18 | CASSPLRTGDGTEAFF | TGTGCCAGCTCACCACTAAGGACAGGGGATGGAACTGAAGCTTTCTTT
13 | . | . | TRBJ1-3 | TRBV30 | CAWSGREGNTIYF | TGTGCCTGGAGTGGCCGTGAAGGAAACACCATATATTTT
14 | . | . | TRBJ1-6 | TRBV5-1 | CASSLGQNNSPLHF | TGCGCCAGCAGCTTGGGCCAGAATAATTCACCCCTCCACTTT
15 | TRBD2 | . | TRBJ2-7 | TRBV15 | CATSESGRNTYEQYF | TGTGCCACCAGTGAAAGCGGGAGGAACACCTACGAGCAGTACTTC
15 | TRBD1 | . | TRBJ2-7 | TRBV28 | CASTSPGQGAYEQYF | TGTGCCAGCACCAGTCCGGGACAGGGGGCCTACGAGCAGTACTTC
15 | TRBD2 | . | TRBJ2-3 | TRBV28 | CASSLWGSGTDTQYF | TGTGCCAGCAGTTTATGGGGTAGCGGGACAGATACGCAGTATTTT
16 | . | . | TRBJ2-2 | TRBV9 | CASSPRSAGLSGELFF | TGTGCCAGCAGCCCAAGGAGTGCGGGATTGTCCGGGGAGCTGTTTTTT
15 | . | . | TRBJ1-5 | TRBV6-1 | CASSEMLGYHQPQHF | TGTGCCAGCAGTGAAATGTTAGGTTACCATCAGCCCCAGCATTTT
13 | . | . | TRBJ2-7 | TRBV7-6 | CASSRLAGYEQYF | TGTGCCAGCAGCCGCCTCGCGGGGTACGAGCAGTACTTC
16 | TRBD1 | . | TRBJ2-1 | TRBV7-9 | CASSLAGTGTYNEQFF | TGTGCCAGCAGCTTAGCCGGGACAGGGACCTACAATGAGCAGTTCTTC
14 | . | . | TRBJ2-7 | TRBV28 | CASSLAGRTYEQYF | TGTGCCAGCAGTTTGGCTGGCAGAACCTACGAGCAGTACTTC
13 | . | . | TRBJ1-2 | TRBV6-5 | CASMRREGYGYTF | TGTGCCAGCATGAGGAGGGAGGGCTATGGCTACACCTTC
14 | . | . | TRBJ2-3 | TRBV5-1 | CASSRDWYTDTQYF | TGCGCCAGCAGCAGGGACTGGTACACAGATACGCAGTATTTT
13 | . | . | TRBJ2-5 | TRBV2 | CASSEDTKETQYF | TGTGCCAGCAGTGAAGACACGAAAGAGACCCAGTACTTC
13 | TRBD2 | once | TRBJ2-7 | TRBV5-6 | CASSLEASGRQYF | TGTGCCAGCAGCTTGGAGGCTAGCGGGAGGCAGTACTTC
13 | . | once | TRBJ1-1 | TRBV6-1 | CASSEVPNTEAFF | TGTGCCAGCAGTGAAGTCCCGAACACTGAAGCTTTCTTT
11 | . | once | TRBJ1-1 | TRBV29-1 | CSVRVSTEAFF | TGCAGCGTGAGAGTGAGCACTGAAGCTTTCTTT
16 | . | . | TRBJ2-1 | TRBV5-4 | CASSPELTRDYNEQFF | TGTGCCAGCAGCCCTGAATTGACTAGGGACTACAATGAGCAGTTCTTC
16 | TRBD2 | . | TRBJ2-1 | TRBV7-2 | CASSLAGTSGYNEQFF | TGTGCCAGCAGCTTAGCTGGGACTAGCGGTTACAATGAGCAGTTCTTC
13 | TRBD2 | . | TRBJ2-7 | TRBV28 | CASRTLAGAEQYF | TGTGCCAGCAGGACTCTAGCGGGAGCCGAGCAGTACTTC
14 | . | few | TRBJ1-1 | TRBV7-6 | CASSTTGTNTEAFF | TGTGCCAGCAGCACCACAGGGACCAACACTGAAGCTTTCTTT
15 | TRBD1 | . | TRBJ2-3 | TRBV4-3 | CASSQAGQGGDTQYF | TGCGCCAGCAGCCAAGCGGGACAGGGGGGAGATACGCAGTATTTT
15 | . | . | TRBJ1-5 | TRBV5-1 | CASSFDSPGDQPQHF | TGCGCCAGCAGCTTTGACAGCCCCGGCGATCAGCCCCAGCATTTT
17 | TRBD2 | . | TRBJ2-1 | TRBV5-4 | CASSPPISGRAANEQFF | TGTGCCAGCAGCCCCCCGATTAGCGGGAGGGCGGCAAATGAGCAGTTCTTC
16 | TRBD1 | . | TRBJ1-4 | TRBV15 | CATSRRQGGVKEKLFF | TGTGCCACCAGCAGACGACAGGGGGGCGTGAAAGAAAAACTGTTTTTT